The source of this T cell receptor (beta chain) is a study of chemoradiotherapy in HPV16-positive cancers. Germline lookup yields CDR1 MNHEY and CDR2 SVGAGI. The J segment lost 7 bases and the V segment lost 1 base, leaving 2 bases of the junction unmatched. The CDR3 extends over 14 amino acids. Repeated repertoire sampling spanned the course of chemoradiotherapy. This clone was seen a few times. Clones were read by immunoSEQ multiplex PCR, and TCRdb kept only the in-frame ones, dropping some. Among 5,000 to 7,500 clones, approximately 79% were seen once, and the ten largest hold 6.3%. The TCR originated in a human donor with HPV-associated anogenital cancer. This chain links TRBV6-5 with TRBJ1-2; 11 bases align to TRBD1. This sample comprised tumor tissue, obtained from a patient who underwent chemoradiotherapy. The CDR3 DNA reads as TGTGCCAGCAGTTACTTGGGGACAGGGGGTGGCTACACCTTC. Amino acids: CASSYLGTGGGYTF.